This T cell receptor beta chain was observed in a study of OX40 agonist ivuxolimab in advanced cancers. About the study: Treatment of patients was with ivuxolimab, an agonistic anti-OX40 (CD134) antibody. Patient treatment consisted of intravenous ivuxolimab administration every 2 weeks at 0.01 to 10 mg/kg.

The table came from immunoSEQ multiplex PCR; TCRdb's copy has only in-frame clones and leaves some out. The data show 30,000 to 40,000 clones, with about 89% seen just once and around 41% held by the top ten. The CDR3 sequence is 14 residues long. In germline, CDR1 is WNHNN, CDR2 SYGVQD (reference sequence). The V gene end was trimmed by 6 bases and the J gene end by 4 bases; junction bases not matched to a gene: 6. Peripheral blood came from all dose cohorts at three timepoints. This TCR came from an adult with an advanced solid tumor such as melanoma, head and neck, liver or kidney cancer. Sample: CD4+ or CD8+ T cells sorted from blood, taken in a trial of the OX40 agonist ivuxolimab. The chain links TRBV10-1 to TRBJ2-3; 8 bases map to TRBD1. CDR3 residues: CASSEDRASDTQYF. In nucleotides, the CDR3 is TGCGCCAGCAGCGAGGACAGGGCCTCAGATACGCAGTATTTT.